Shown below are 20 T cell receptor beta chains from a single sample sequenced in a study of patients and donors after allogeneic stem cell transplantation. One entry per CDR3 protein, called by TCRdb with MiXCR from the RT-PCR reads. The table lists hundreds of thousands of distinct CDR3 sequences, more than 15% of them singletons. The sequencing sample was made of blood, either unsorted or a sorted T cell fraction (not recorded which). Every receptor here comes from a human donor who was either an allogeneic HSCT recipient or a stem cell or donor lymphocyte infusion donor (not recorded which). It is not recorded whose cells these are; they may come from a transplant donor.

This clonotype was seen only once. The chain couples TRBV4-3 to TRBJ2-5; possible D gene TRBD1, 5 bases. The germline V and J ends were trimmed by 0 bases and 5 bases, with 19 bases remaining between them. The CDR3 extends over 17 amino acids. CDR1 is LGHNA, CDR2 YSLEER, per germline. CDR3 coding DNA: TGCGCCAGCAGCCAAGAGGCGGCAGGGTGGCCCGGGGAGACCCAGTACTTC. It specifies CASSQEAAGWPGETQYF.

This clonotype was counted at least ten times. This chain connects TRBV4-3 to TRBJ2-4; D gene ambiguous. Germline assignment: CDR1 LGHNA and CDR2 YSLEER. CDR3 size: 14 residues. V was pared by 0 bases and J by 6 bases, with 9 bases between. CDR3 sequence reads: CASSQDRKGNIQYF. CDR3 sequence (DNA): TGCGCCAGCAGCCAAGACCGAAAAGGAAACATTCAGTACTTC.

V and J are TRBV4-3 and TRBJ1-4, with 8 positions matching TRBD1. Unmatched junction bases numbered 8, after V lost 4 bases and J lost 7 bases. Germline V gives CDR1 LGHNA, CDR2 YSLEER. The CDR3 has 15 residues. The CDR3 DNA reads TGCGCCAGCAGCCTATCGACAGGGGTAGTTGAAAAACTGTTTTTT. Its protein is CASSLSTGVVEKLFF.

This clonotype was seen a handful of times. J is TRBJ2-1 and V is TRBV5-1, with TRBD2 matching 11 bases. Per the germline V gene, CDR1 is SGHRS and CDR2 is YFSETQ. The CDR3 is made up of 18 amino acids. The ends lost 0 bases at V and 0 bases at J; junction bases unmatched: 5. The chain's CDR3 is CASSLGLAGRSSYNEQFF. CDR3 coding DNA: TGCGCCAGCAGCTTGGGACTAGCGGGACGTAGCTCCTACAATGAGCAGTTCTTC. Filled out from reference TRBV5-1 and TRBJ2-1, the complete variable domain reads KAGVTQTPRYLIKTRGQQVTLSCSPISGHRSVSWYQQTPGQGLQFLFEYFSETQRNKGNFPGRFSGRQFSNSRSEMNVSTLELGDSALYLCASSLGLAGRSSYNEQFFGPGTRLTVL.

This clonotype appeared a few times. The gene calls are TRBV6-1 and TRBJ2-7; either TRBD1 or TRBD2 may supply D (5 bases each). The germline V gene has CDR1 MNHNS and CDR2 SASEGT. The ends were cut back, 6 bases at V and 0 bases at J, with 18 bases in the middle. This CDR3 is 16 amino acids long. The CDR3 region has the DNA TGTGCCAGCAGGTTACGGTGGGACGGTCGCTCCTACGAGCAGTACTTC. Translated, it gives CASRLRWDGRSYEQYF.

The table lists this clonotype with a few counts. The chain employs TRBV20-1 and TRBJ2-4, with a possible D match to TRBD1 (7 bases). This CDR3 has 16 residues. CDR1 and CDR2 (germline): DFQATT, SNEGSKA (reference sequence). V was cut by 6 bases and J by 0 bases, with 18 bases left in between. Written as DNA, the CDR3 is TGCAGTGCAACTAGCAGGGGGGTTTTAGCCAAAAACATTCAGTACTTC. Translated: CSATSRGVLAKNIQYF.

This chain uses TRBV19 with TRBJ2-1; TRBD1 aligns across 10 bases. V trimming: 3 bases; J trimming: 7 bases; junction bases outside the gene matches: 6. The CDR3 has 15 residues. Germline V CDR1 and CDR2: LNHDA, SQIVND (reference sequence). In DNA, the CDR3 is TGTGCCAGTAGTATCAGGGGACAGGGGTTGAATGAGCAGTTCTTC. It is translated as CASSIRGQGLNEQFF.

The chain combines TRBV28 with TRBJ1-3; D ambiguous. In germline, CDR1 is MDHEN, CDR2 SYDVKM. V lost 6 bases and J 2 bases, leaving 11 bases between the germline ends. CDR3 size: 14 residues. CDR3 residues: CASSRAVAGNTIYF. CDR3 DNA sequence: TGTGCCAGCAGCCGAGCCGTGGCTGGAAACACCATATATTTT.

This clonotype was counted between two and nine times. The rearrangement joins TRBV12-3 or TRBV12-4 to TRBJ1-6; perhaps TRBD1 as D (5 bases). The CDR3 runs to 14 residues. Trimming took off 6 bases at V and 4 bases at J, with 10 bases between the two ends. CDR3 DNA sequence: TGTGCCAGCAGCCTACCAGGGTATAATTCACCCCTCCACTTT. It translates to CASSLPGYNSPLHF.

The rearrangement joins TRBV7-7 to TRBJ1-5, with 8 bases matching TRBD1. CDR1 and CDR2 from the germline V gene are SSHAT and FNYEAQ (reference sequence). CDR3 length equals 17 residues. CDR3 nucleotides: TGTGCTACCGGTATGAAAAGACAGGGGCACGTGGATCAGCCCCAGCATTTT. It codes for CATGMKRQGHVDQPQHF.

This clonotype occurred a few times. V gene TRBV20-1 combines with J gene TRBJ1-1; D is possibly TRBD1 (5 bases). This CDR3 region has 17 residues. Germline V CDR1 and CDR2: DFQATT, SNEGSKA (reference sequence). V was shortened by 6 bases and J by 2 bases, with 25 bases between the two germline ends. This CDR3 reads CSAERGDWKGTNTEAFF. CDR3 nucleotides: TGCAGTGCAGAACGGGGCGATTGGAAGGGGACTAACACTGAAGCTTTCTTT.

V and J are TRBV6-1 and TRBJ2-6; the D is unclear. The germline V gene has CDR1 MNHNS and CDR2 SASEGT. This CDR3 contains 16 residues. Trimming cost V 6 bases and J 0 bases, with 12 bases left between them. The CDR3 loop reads CASSYGVLSGANVLTF. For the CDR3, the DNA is TGTGCCAGCAGCTATGGGGTCCTCTCTGGGGCCAACGTCCTGACTTTC.

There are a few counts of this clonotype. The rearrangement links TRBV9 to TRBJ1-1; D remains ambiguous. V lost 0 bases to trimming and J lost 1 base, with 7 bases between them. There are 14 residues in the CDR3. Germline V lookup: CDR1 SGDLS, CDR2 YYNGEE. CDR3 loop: CASSVEAANTEAFF. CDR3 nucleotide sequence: TGTGCCAGCAGCGTAGAGGCCGCGAACACTGAAGCTTTCTTT. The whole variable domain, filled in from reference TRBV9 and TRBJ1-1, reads DSGVTQTPKHLITATGQRVTLRCSPRSGDLSVYWYQQSLDQGLQFLIQYYNGEERAKGNILERFSAQQFPDLHSELNLSSLELGDSALYFCASSVEAANTEAFFGQGTRLTVV.

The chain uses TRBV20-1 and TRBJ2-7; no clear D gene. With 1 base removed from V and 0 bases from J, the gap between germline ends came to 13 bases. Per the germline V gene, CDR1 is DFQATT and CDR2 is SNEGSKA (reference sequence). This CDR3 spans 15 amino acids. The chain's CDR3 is CSARVSFLGSYEQYF. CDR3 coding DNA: TGCAGTGCTAGAGTCAGCTTCCTAGGCTCCTACGAGCAGTACTTC.

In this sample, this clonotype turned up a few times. The CDR3 bases are TGTGCCAGCAGAGCCGGGACTAGCGGAAACAATGAGCAGTTCTTC. Its translation: CASRAGTSGNNEQFF. The chain recombines TRBV2 with TRBJ2-1, with 11 bases that match TRBD2. CDR3 length: 15 amino acids. The junction had 6 bases not matched to a gene; V was cut back by 6 bases and J by 5 bases. Per germline, CDR1 SNHLY and CDR2 FYNNEI. Together with reference TRBV2 and TRBJ2-1, the CDR3 gives the full variable domain: EPEVTQTPSHQVTQMGQEVILRCVPISNHLYFYWYRQILGQKVEFLVSFYNNEISEKSEIFDDQFSVERPDGSNFTLKIRSTKLEDSAMYFCASRAGTSGNNEQFFGPGTRLTVL.

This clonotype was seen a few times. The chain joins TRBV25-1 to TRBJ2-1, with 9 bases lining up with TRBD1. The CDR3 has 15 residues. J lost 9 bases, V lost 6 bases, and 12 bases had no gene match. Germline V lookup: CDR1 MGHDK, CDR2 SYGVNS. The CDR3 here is CASRLGTGLSGEQFF. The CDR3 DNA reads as TGTGCCAGCAGGCTAGGGACAGGGCTTTCCGGTGAGCAGTTCTTC.

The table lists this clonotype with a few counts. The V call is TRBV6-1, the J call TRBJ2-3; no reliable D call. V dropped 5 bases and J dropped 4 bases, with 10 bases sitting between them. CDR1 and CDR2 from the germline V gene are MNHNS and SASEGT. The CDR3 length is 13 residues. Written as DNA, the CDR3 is TGTGCCAGCAGTAGGTCCCCCGCAGATACGCAGTATTTT. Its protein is CASSRSPADTQYF.

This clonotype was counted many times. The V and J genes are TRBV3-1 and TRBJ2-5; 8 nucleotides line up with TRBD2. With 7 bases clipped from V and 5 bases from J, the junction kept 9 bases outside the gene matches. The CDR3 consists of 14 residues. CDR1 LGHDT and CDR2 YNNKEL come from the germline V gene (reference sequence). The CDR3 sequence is CASTQYRGGETQYF. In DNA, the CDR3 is TGTGCCAGCACTCAATACCGGGGGGGTGAGACCCAGTACTTC.

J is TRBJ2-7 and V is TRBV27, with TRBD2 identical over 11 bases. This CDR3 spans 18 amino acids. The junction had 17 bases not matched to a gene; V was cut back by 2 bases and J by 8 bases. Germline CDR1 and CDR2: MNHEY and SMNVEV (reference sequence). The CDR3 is CASSLGTSGKDGGRKQYF. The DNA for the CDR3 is TGTGCCAGCAGTTTAGGGACTAGCGGCAAGGATGGGGGGAGGAAGCAGTACTTC.

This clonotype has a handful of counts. DNA for the CDR3: TGCAGTGCTAGATGGGGCCATCCGGGACAAACAAGCAATCAGCCCCAGCATTTT. Amino acid sequence: CSARWGHPGQTSNQPQHF. This chain connects TRBV20-1 to TRBJ1-5; the D gene is possibly TRBD1 (6 bases). The V end was cut by 2 bases, the J end by 1 base, with 21 bases between. This CDR3 region has 18 residues. The germline CDR1 and CDR2 sequences are DFQATT and SNEGSKA (reference sequence).